A single count supports the clone carrying this T cell receptor (beta chain). The data derive from a study of blood T cell repertoires in COVID-19. Study members were between roughly 18 and 100 years old and lived in over 20 US regions. The protocol was immunoSEQ multiplex PCR, while the TCRdb copy is restricted to in-frame clones and leaves out a portion. The data show around 340,000 clones, 80% to 90% seen once. The V gene's germline CDR1 is MNHEY and CDR2 SMNVEV (reference sequence). V dropped 6 bases and J dropped 4; count of bases not matched to a gene: 10. This CDR3 region has 16 residues. The sequencing sample was made of PBMCs or T cells enriched from blood (not recorded which). J is TRBJ2-2 and V is TRBV27; 8 positions agree with TRBD1. This TCR was recovered from a woman aged 40 to 50 with acute COVID-19. The CDR3: CASRPNRDRITGELFF. CDR3 in DNA: TGTGCCAGCAGGCCAAACCGGGACAGGATCACCGGGGAGCTGTTTTTT.